Sequencing of this T cell receptor (beta chain) was carried out in a study of cytomegalovirus exposure and HLA in healthy donors. Whole-study findings and limits: Sequencing likely caused a cluster of highly shared sequence variants. Previously analyzed data showed that most TCR beta V segments were productive at a frequency of about 87% or about 30%. Across donors, presence/absence analyses took sequencing depth to be roughly uniform.

A remark on this clone: The antigen is unknown.

With 60 Vbeta and 13 Jbeta primers, the PCR was carried out. Only in-frame clones appear in the TCRdb table, and some are missing; sequencing was by immunoSEQ multiplex PCR. In the table there are approximately 110,000 clones, roughly 70% of which are singletons. This CDR3 has 15 amino acids. Unmatched junction bases numbered 13, after V lost 4 bases and J lost 11 bases. The V gene's germline CDR1 is SEHNR and CDR2 FQNEAQ (reference sequence). Sequencing was performed on PBMCs. The chain uses TRBV7-9 and TRBJ2-2; 7 nucleotides agree with TRBD2. The receptor comes from a woman aged 25 to 45 in good health and CMV-seronegative. For the CDR3, the DNA is TGTGCCAGCAGCTCACCGCTTCGGGACTACAGAGAGCTGTTTTTT. It encodes CASSSPLRDYRELFF.